A selection of T cell receptor beta chains follows, all from one sample in a study of T-cell reconstitution after alpha-beta-depleted transplantation in children. TCRdb redid the calling of the PCR reads with MiXCR, one entry per CDR3 protein. The sample yields approximately 630,000 distinct CDR3 sequences, around 13% seen once. The sample in question was PBMCs, obtained before TCRalphabeta/CD19-depleted stem cell transplant. The source of these receptors is a girl aged 2-10 years with congenital amegakaryocytic thrombocytopenia, due to receive a stem cell transplant. The CDR3 runs from the conserved cysteine through the conserved F or W. A D gene is named only where the DNA matches it firmly. The size field is filled for only some rows; it gives once, few, many or a size class.

v_gene	j_gene	abundance	d_gene	CDR3aa	CDR3nt
TRBV20-1	TRBJ2-3	many	TRBD1	CSARRDRDTDTQYF	TGCAGTGCTAGGAGGGACAGGGATACAGATACGCAGTATTTT
TRBV3-1	TRBJ1-2	-	-	CASSQSGAGLNRYTF	TGTGCCAGCAGCCAATCAGGAGCAGGGCTGAATCGCTACACCTTC
TRBV29-1	TRBJ2-1	many	-	CSYVPSPYNEQFF	TGCAGTTACGTACCATCCCCCTACAATGAGCAGTTCTTC
TRBV5-1	TRBJ2-2	few	-	CASTLGRKPNTGELFF	TGCGCCAGCACCCTGGGGCGCAAACCGAACACCGGGGAGCTGTTTTTT
TRBV3-1	TRBJ2-1	few	TRBD2	CASSQDPAGANEQFF	TGTGCCAGCAGCCAAGATCCGGCGGGAGCCAATGAGCAGTTCTTC
TRBV6-5	TRBJ2-1	many	-	CASGLLDSSYNEQFF	TGTGCCAGCGGGTTACTGGATTCCTCCTACAATGAGCAGTTCTTC
TRBV9	TRBJ1-1	many	-	CASSVVSLNTEAFF	TGTGCCAGCAGCGTAGTTTCCCTGAACACTGAAGCTTTCTTT
TRBV20-1	TRBJ2-1	few	-	CSARDGKGAYNEQFF	TGCAGTGCTAGAGATGGAAAAGGGGCCTACAATGAGCAGTTCTTC
TRBV28	TRBJ2-7	few	TRBD1	CASEIGTGRKGDEQYF	TGTGCCAGTGAGATAGGGACAGGGAGGAAAGGGGACGAGCAGTACTTC
TRBV12-3/TRBV12-4	TRBJ1-4	few	-	CASSLPGFNEKLFF	TGTGCCAGCAGTTTGCCAGGGTTTAATGAAAAACTGTTTTTT
TRBV6-2/TRBV6-3	TRBJ2-1	few	TRBD2	CASSTHSGTKDEQFF	TGTGCCAGCAGTACCCATAGCGGGACTAAGGATGAGCAGTTCTTC
TRBV15	TRBJ2-5	many	-	CATSRDLLQETQYF	TGTGCCACCAGCAGAGATCTTCTCCAAGAGACCCAGTACTTC
TRBV7-9	TRBJ1-2	-	-	CASIKEDNYGYTF	TGTGCCAGCATTAAAGAGGATAACTATGGCTACACCTTC
TRBV7-7	TRBJ2-5	-	-	CASSLEVYRVVETQYF	TGTGCCAGCAGCTTAGAGGTTTACCGGGTAGTAGAGACCCAGTACTTC
TRBV7-2	TRBJ2-5	-	TRBD1	CASRQNRGSYQETQYF	TGTGCCAGCAGACAAAACAGGGGCTCGTACCAAGAGACCCAGTACTTC
TRBV20-1	TRBJ2-1	many	TRBD1	CSAQTGGAYNEQFF	TGCAGTGCCCAGACAGGGGGCGCCTACAATGAGCAGTTCTTC
TRBV28	TRBJ2-5	few	-	CASREVRQGTQYF	TGTGCCAGCAGAGAAGTCAGGCAAGGGACCCAGTACTTC
TRBV14	TRBJ2-4	-	-	CASSPAAANIQYF	TGTGCCAGCAGCCCCGCAGCGGCAAACATTCAGTACTTC
TRBV7-9	TRBJ2-5	few	-	CASSLMGLKETQYF	TGTGCCAGCAGCTTAATGGGGTTAAAAGAGACCCAGTACTTC
TRBV20-1	TRBJ2-1	-	-	CSARDWVILSYNEQFF	TGCAGTGCTAGAGACTGGGTTATCCTCTCCTACAATGAGCAGTTCTTC
TRBV20-1	TRBJ2-1	many	-	CSARDRNEQFF	TGCAGTGCTAGAGATCGTAATGAGCAGTTCTTC
TRBV30	TRBJ1-2	-	TRBD1	CASRTGDYGYTF	TGTGCCTCCCGGACAGGGGACTATGGCTACACCTTC
TRBV12-3/TRBV12-4	TRBJ2-5	few	TRBD2	CASSMFSGLAGAGETQYF	TGTGCCAGCAGCATGTTCTCCGGACTAGCGGGAGCCGGCGAGACCCAGTACTTC
TRBV6-1	TRBJ1-4	few	TRBD1	CASSFGTGTEKLFF	TGTGCCAGCAGCTTCGGGACAGGGACTGAAAAACTGTTTTTT
TRBV4-1	TRBJ2-6	few	-	CASSQEGTLNSGANVLTF	TGCGCCAGCAGCCAAGAGGGGACCCTGAACTCTGGGGCCAACGTCCTGACTTTC
TRBV20-1	TRBJ2-1	few	-	CSARDRGERMNYNEQFF	TGCAGTGCTAGAGATAGGGGCGAGCGGATGAACTACAATGAGCAGTTCTTC